These 4 T cell receptor beta chains originate from one sample sequenced in a study of T cells in Graves' hyperthyroidism and ophthalmopathy. Amplification of TCR beta CDR3 regions used RNA as the template. The HTBI set primed first-round TCR CDR3 RT-PCR. TCRdb processed the multiplex PCR reads anew with MiXCR; each CDR3 protein has one entry. This table holds around 620,000 distinct CDR3 sequences, under 20% found once. The sequenced material came from blood. The receptor set was obtained from a woman younger than 45 with Graves' hyperthyroidism.

In this sample, this clonotype turned up many times. The chain couples TRBV29-1 to TRBJ2-5; 7 bases agree with TRBD2. The length of the CDR3 is 14 residues. Germline trimming cut 4 bases from V and 4 bases from J; bases unmatched to any gene: 9. In germline, CDR1 is SQVTM, CDR2 ANQGSEA. The CDR3 nucleotides are TGCAGCGTTGGGCTAGCGGCCATGGGAGAGACCCAGTACTTC. Its protein is CSVGLAAMGETQYF.

The V and J genes are TRBV4-2 and TRBJ1-4, with D hard to call. Trimming left V 2 bases short and J 4 bases short, with 11 bases between. The CDR3 has 15 amino acids. Per the germline V gene, CDR1 is LGHNA and CDR2 is YNFKEQ. The CDR3 DNA is TGTGCCAGCAGCCAAAAAGGCGTGTATAATGAAAAACTGTTTTTT. Translation gives CASSQKGVYNEKLFF.

V is TRBV19 and J is TRBJ2-1; the match to TRBD2 covers 7 bases. In germline, CDR1 is LNHDA, CDR2 SQIVND (reference sequence). The CDR3 is 16 residues long. V lost 2 bases, J lost 4 bases, and 8 bases stayed unmatched. CDR3 sequence reads: CASSILGGGPYNEQFF. CDR3 DNA: TGTGCCAGTAGTATACTGGGCGGGGGTCCATACAATGAGCAGTTCTTC. Full variable domain (remainder filled in from reference TRBV19 and TRBJ2-1): DGGITQSPKYLFRKEGQNVTLSCEQNLNHDAMYWYRQDPGQGLRLIYYSQIVNDFQKGDIAEGYSVSREKKESFPLTVTSAQKNPTAFYLCASSILGGGPYNEQFFGPGTRLTVL.

The gene calls are TRBV4-2 and TRBJ2-1; D gene uncertain. V dropped 3 bases and J dropped 7 bases, with 13 bases sitting between them. The CDR3 loop spans 14 amino acids. Per the germline V gene, CDR1 is LGHNA and CDR2 is YNFKEQ. The CDR3 nucleotides read TGTGCCAGCAGCCACGGCGCCATTGGAAATGAGCAGTTCTTC. It specifies CASSHGAIGNEQFF.